Each of the 24 T cell receptor beta chains below was sequenced from the same sample in a study of OX40 agonist ivuxolimab in advanced cancers. The table came from immunoSEQ multiplex PCR; TCRdb's copy has only in-frame clones and leaves some out. The sample carries 120,000 or so clones, roughly 87% recorded once. The sample here was CD4+ or CD8+ T cells sorted from blood, taken in a trial of the OX40 agonist ivuxolimab. The receptors derive from an adult with an advanced solid tumor such as melanoma, head and neck, liver or kidney cancer.

The chain recombines TRBV6-1 with TRBJ1-5; possibly TRBD1 for D (5 bases). The germline CDR1 and CDR2 sequences are MNHNS and SASEGT. The CDR3 consists of 13 residues. V lost 6 bases and J lost 5, with 11 bases in between. Written as DNA, the CDR3 is TGTGCCAGCAGGTCCGGGGGAGATCAGCCCCAGCATTTT. Its translation: CASRSGGDQPQHF.

The V and J genes are TRBV7-6 and TRBJ1-1; D unresolved. The V and J ends lost 5 bases and 4 bases respectively, with 8 bases between them. Looked up from germline, CDR1 is SGHVS and CDR2 is FNYEAQ. There are 12 residues in the CDR3. Here the CDR3 DNA reads TGTGCCAGCAGCCCGCGTTCCACTGAAGCTTTCTTT. This translates into CASSPRSTEAFF.

The V call is TRBV7-8, the J call TRBJ2-5; D is undetermined. V was cut by 8 bases and J by 2 bases, with 9 bases left in between. In germline, CDR1 is SGHVS, CDR2 FQNEAQ. This CDR3 region has 12 residues. The CDR3 protein is CASSGGQETQYF. As DNA, the CDR3 is TGTGCCAGCTCGGGTGGACAAGAGACCCAGTACTTC.

CDR3 DNA: TGTGCCAGCAGCTCTCTTGTAGGGGGTCACTATGGCTACACCTTC. As protein: CASSSLVGGHYGYTF. The chain recombines TRBV5-4 with TRBJ1-2, with D possibly being TRBD1 (6 bases). V was trimmed by 3 bases and J by 3 bases, leaving 15 bases between them. The CDR3 has 15 amino acids. Germline CDR1 and CDR2: SGHNT and YYREEE (reference sequence).

This clone was counted once. The V and J genes are TRBV6-1 and TRBJ1-5; 7 nucleotides agree with TRBD1. V shed 5 bases and J 2 bases; nucleotides not matched to a gene: 6. Germline V gene sequence: CDR1 MNHNS, CDR2 SASEGT. The CDR3 has 15 residues. The CDR3 sequence is CASSPTGTGNQPQHF. The CDR3 DNA reads as TGTGCCAGCAGTCCGACAGGGACGGGCAATCAGCCCCAGCATTTT.

The rearrangement uses TRBV10-3 and TRBJ1-2; no clear D. Germline values: CDR1 ENHRY, CDR2 SYGVKD. V dropped 5 bases and J dropped 8 bases, with 18 bases sitting between them. The CDR3 sequence is 14 residues long. CDR3 DNA sequence: TGTGCCATCAGTACCTACAGCGGCCCAGAGGGCTACACCTTC. Translated: CAISTYSGPEGYTF.

V and J are TRBV5-1 and TRBJ1-2, with D possibly matching TRBD1 (5 bases). CDR1 SGHRS and CDR2 YFSETQ come from the germline V gene. The CDR3 spans 14 residues. The V gene lost 6 bases and the J gene lost 2 bases, with 14 bases spanning the gap. The CDR3 nucleotides read TGCGCCAGCACTTCTGGCAGGGACAACTATGGCTACACCTTC. Its translation: CASTSGRDNYGYTF.

The genes are TRBV25-1 and TRBJ2-3, with 13 bases that match TRBD2. Germline V gene sequence: CDR1 MGHDK, CDR2 SYGVNS. The trim removed 6 bases at V and 0 bases at J, leaving 9 bases unmatched. The CDR3 length is 18 residues. In nucleotides, the CDR3 is TGTGCCAGCAGCCTGGGACTAGCGGGATCCTCTAGCACAGATACGCAGTATTTT. Amino acids: CASSLGLAGSSSTDTQYF. Using reference TRBV25-1 and TRBJ2-3 for the parts outside the CDR3, the full variable domain is EADIYQTPRYLVIGTGKKITLECSQTMGHDKMYWYQQDPGMELHLIHYSYGVNSTEKGDLSSESTVSRIRTEHFPLTLESARPSHTSQYLCASSLGLAGSSSTDTQYFGPGTRLTVL.

The genes are TRBV10-3 and TRBJ2-2; no clear D. CDR1 and CDR2 (germline): ENHRY, SYGVKD. CDR3 length: 18 residues. V gave up 0 bases and J gave up 4 bases, with 18 bases separating them. The CDR3 DNA reads as TGTGCCATCAGTGAGTCGATTGGCAGACTTCTCCCCACCGGGGAGCTGTTTTTT. It is translated as CAISESIGRLLPTGELFF.

The rearrangement joins TRBV7-2 to TRBJ1-5, with 7 bases that match TRBD1. V trimming: 3 bases; J trimming: 2 bases; junction bases outside the gene matches: 4. The CDR3 runs to 15 residues. CDR1 is SGHTA, CDR2 FQGNSA, per germline. As DNA, the CDR3 is TGTGCCAGCAGCTTGGACAGGACAGGCAATCAGCCCCAGCATTTT. This translates into CASSLDRTGNQPQHF. The full variable domain, in which reference TRBV7-2 and TRBJ1-5 provide the parts outside the CDR3, is GAGVSQSPSNKVTEKGKDVELRCDPISGHTALYWYRQSLGQGLEFLIYFQGNSAPDKSGLPSDRFSAERTGGSVSTLTIQRTQQEDSAVYLCASSLDRTGNQPQHFGDGTRLSIL.

The genes are TRBV6-6 and TRBJ1-1, with D possibly TRBD1 on 5 matching bases. CDR3 length equals 13 residues. V was pared by 2 bases and J by 9 bases, with 13 bases between. Per germline, CDR1 MNHNY and CDR2 SVGAGI (reference sequence). This CDR3 reads CASSYEAGRKAFF. As DNA, the CDR3 is TGTGCCAGCAGTTACGAAGCAGGGCGGAAAGCTTTCTTT.

The chain couples TRBV19 to TRBJ2-5; D is possibly TRBD1 (6 bases). V was trimmed by 10 bases and J by 2 bases, leaving 14 bases between them. There are 13 residues in the CDR3. The germline V gene encodes CDR1 LNHDA and CDR2 SQIVND (reference sequence). The CDR3 sequence is CATARTVQETQYF. Written as DNA, the CDR3 is TGTGCCACCGCTAGGACAGTTCAAGAGACCCAGTACTTC.

The rearrangement uses TRBV19 and TRBJ2-7; 7 positions match TRBD1. With 4 bases clipped from V and 9 bases from J, the junction kept 15 bases outside the gene matches. CDR3 size: 15 residues. Germline CDR1 reads LNHDA; CDR2 reads SQIVND (reference sequence). The CDR3: CASSTGEGASSGQYF. The DNA of the CDR3 is TGTGCCAGTAGTACAGGAGAGGGGGCGTCCTCAGGGCAGTACTTC.

The gene calls are TRBV19 and TRBJ1-2, with D possibly being TRBD1 (5 bases). V lost 5 bases, J lost 1 base, and 17 bases lay in between. CDR3 length equals 16 residues. Germline V gene sequence: CDR1 LNHDA, CDR2 SQIVND (reference sequence). The CDR3 protein is CASSVVAGRINYGYTF. In nucleotides, the CDR3 is TGTGCCAGTAGTGTCGTCGCGGGACGGATTAACTATGGCTACACCTTC.

The chain carries TRBV5-1 and TRBJ2-2, with D possibly being TRBD1 (6 bases). V gave up 3 bases and J gave up 8 bases, with 17 bases separating them. Germline assignment: CDR1 SGHRS and CDR2 YFSETQ. This CDR3 is 15 amino acids long. The CDR3 coding sequence is TGCGCCAGCAGCTCCACAGGGCTTGGTTGGGGGGAGCTGTTTTTT. Translation gives CASSSTGLGWGELFF.

Concerning this clone itself: At one end, the junction sequence differs from germline, possibly due to a read error. V gene TRBV7-9 combines with J gene TRBJ2-7; 7 bases line up with TRBD2. Per the germline V gene, CDR1 is SEHNR and CDR2 is FQNEAQ (reference sequence). The CDR3 extends over 12 amino acids. The CDR3 DNA is TGTGCCAGCAGCTTAACCTCTGGGACTATTACCTTC. Translating it yields CASSLTSGTITF.

This clone was observed a few times. The rearrangement joins TRBV19 to TRBJ2-1, with unresolved D. V was cut by 5 bases and J by 4 bases, with 15 bases left in between. CDR3 length equals 15 residues. CDR1 is LNHDA and CDR2 is SQIVND in the germline V gene (reference sequence). The CDR3 region has the DNA TGTGCCAGTAGTTCGCCGTCATTTAAATACAATGAGCAGTTCTTC. Its protein is CASSSPSFKYNEQFF.

The genes are TRBV30 and TRBJ2-3; D is unclear. The CDR3 sequence is 13 residues long. Per the germline V gene, CDR1 is GTSNPN and CDR2 is SVGIG (reference sequence). Trimming left V 6 bases short and J 0 bases short, with 10 bases between. The chain's CDR3 is CACNLRSTDTQYF. The CDR3 region has the DNA TGTGCCTGTAATCTTAGGAGCACAGATACGCAGTATTTT.

The rearrangement joins TRBV14 to TRBJ2-1; D unclear. The V end was cut by 7 bases, the J end by 0 bases, with 13 bases between. Germline CDR1 and CDR2: SGHDN and FVKESK. The CDR3 extends over 15 amino acids. CDR3 sequence: CASTKGHSSYNEQFF. CDR3 coding DNA: TGTGCCAGCACCAAGGGCCACAGCTCCTACAATGAGCAGTTCTTC.

The table lists this clone with a few counts. V gene TRBV19 combines with J gene TRBJ1-1; the D gene is possibly TRBD1 (5 bases). Between the trimmed V and J ends, which lost 5 bases and 4 bases, there was a span of 20 bases. Germline CDR1 LNHDA, CDR2 SQIVND (reference sequence). The CDR3 sequence is 16 residues long. The CDR3 coding sequence is TGTGCCAGTAGTGCCGGGGCAAGAGCAGGTGGCACTGAAGCTTTCTTT. Translation gives CASSAGARAGGTEAFF.

V and J are TRBV11-3 and TRBJ1-1, with no clear D. Trimming took off 1 base at V and 1 base at J, with 10 bases between the two ends. CDR1 and CDR2 (germline): SGHNT, YENEEA. This CDR3 has 15 amino acids. The DNA of the CDR3 is TGTGCCAGCAGCTTAGCCGGGATTGGGAACACTGAAGCTTTCTTT. Protein product: CASSLAGIGNTEAFF.

The table lists this clone with a count of one. This chain joins TRBV19 and TRBJ2-2; 9 bases fit TRBD2. The CDR3 is made up of 18 amino acids. From germline, CDR1 is LNHDA and CDR2 SQIVND (reference sequence). The V segment lost 5 bases and the J segment 0 bases; nucleotides outside the gene matches: 10. CDR3 in amino acids: CASSRDRSGGANTGELFF. CDR3 nucleotide sequence: TGTGCCAGTAGTCGAGATCGTAGCGGGGGCGCGAACACCGGGGAGCTGTTTTTT.

This clone occurred once. The chain combines TRBV4-3 with TRBJ1-1; D is perhaps TRBD1 (5 bases). The CDR3 is 15 residues long. Germline CDR1 reads LGHNA; CDR2 reads YSLEER. V lost 0 bases and J lost 5, with 13 bases in between. CDR3 loop: CASSQDIEGKTEAFF. In nucleotides, the CDR3 is TGCGCCAGCAGCCAAGATATCGAGGGGAAGACTGAAGCTTTCTTT.

V gene TRBV4-2 combines with J gene TRBJ1-4, with D perhaps TRBD1 (5 bases). Trimming pared 0 bases from V and 4 bases from J, leaving 12 bases between. This CDR3 spans 16 amino acids. Looked up from germline, CDR1 is LGHNA and CDR2 is YNFKEQ. The CDR3 bases are TGTGCCAGCAGCCAAGAATTCCGGGGACTTAATGAAAAACTGTTTTTT. Protein product: CASSQEFRGLNEKLFF.